Sequencing of this TCR beta chain was carried out in a study of blood T cell repertoires in COVID-19. Study information: Samples representing acute and convalescent COVID-19 were sourced from the United States, Italy and Spain.

Trimming cost V 6 bases and J 6 bases; bases outside gene matches: 12. Germline V gene sequence: CDR1 LNHDA, CDR2 SQIVND (reference sequence). The CDR3 consists of 15 residues. Per the original data handling: Estimates of nucleated cell counts were drawn from the amplification of reference gene primers. Sequencing used immunoSEQ multiplex PCR; TCRdb keeps in-frame clones, though not all of them. V and J calls and clone size come straight from that table; D and trimming were deduced from the DNA. The repertoire holds hundreds of thousands of clones, with around 88% as singletons. Patients of the Seattle cohort, enrolled during active infection, were followed longitudinally.

This TCR was recovered from a woman in her 30s with COVID-19, enrolled during active disease. The sample consisted of peripheral blood. V is TRBV19 and J is TRBJ2-7; TRBD1 agrees at 9 bases. The CDR3 sequence: CASSDRTGGEFEQYV. DNA for the CDR3: TGTGCCAGTAGCGATCGCACAGGGGGCGAATTCGAGCAGTACGTC.